The 8 T cell receptor beta chains given below trace back to one sample, sequenced in a study of shared clonotypes between healthy human individuals. CD8 cells regarded as naive lacked CD45RO, were positively chosen for CCR7, and omitted terminally differentiated effector memory CD45RA+ cells. Clones were read by immunoSEQ multiplex PCR, and TCRdb kept only the in-frame ones, dropping some. The sample lists around 2,100,000 clones, about 95% occurring once. The sample comprised naive CD8+ T cells sorted from blood. The receptors were sampled from a young man in good health.

This chain joins TRBV6-1 and TRBJ2-7; a weak D match, TRBD2 (5 bases). V was pared by 5 bases and J by 1 base, with 9 bases between. The germline V gene encodes CDR1 MNHNS and CDR2 SASEGT. The CDR3 is made up of 13 amino acids. CDR3 nucleotides: TGTGCCAGCAGTTTAGCGTGGTCCTACGAGCAGTACTTC. This gives the protein CASSLAWSYEQYF.

DNA of the CDR3: TGTGCCAGCAGTGAAGCATCCAGCGGGAGATCGGGATACTACGAGCAGTACTTC. Translated, it gives CASSEASSGRSGYYEQYF. The chain uses TRBV6-1 and TRBJ2-7; 8 bases line up with TRBD2. Germline CDR1 and CDR2: MNHNS and SASEGT. The CDR3 is made up of 18 amino acids. V gave up 0 bases and J gave up 3 bases; unmatched junction bases: 13.

J is TRBJ2-7 and V is TRBV6-5; D unclear. The V gene's germline CDR1 is MNHEY and CDR2 SVGAGI. There are 14 residues in the CDR3. The V and J ends lost 0 bases and 3 bases respectively, with 9 bases between them. The CDR3 sequence: CASSYSGEFYEQYF. For the CDR3, the DNA is TGTGCCAGCAGTTACTCTGGGGAATTCTACGAGCAGTACTTC.

With regard to this clone: Other DNA sequences in the same sample also yield this CDR3. The chain joins TRBV27 to TRBJ2-7, with 13 nucleotides matching TRBD2. V shed 5 bases, J shed 4 bases, and the junction held 5 bases outside the gene matches. In germline, CDR1 is MNHEY, CDR2 SMNVEV (reference sequence). This CDR3 has 15 residues. CDR3 nucleotides: TGTGCCAGCAGTCCGGGACTAGCGGGATCTTACGAGCAGTACTTC. Protein sequence: CASSPGLAGSYEQYF.

The chain links TRBV13 to TRBJ1-4; weak D call: TRBD1 (5 bases). The CDR3 is 16 amino acids. The V end was cut by 1 base, the J end by 7 bases, with 16 bases between. The germline gives CDR1 PRHDT, CDR2 FYEKMQ (reference sequence). The CDR3 sequence: CASSLAGMGVSEKLFF. CDR3 DNA: TGTGCCAGCAGCTTAGCAGGGATGGGCGTGAGTGAAAAACTGTTTTTT.

This clone was seen just once. The chain joins TRBV19 to TRBJ1-6, with TRBD1 matching over 7 bases. The V gene end was trimmed by 5 bases and the J gene end by 6 bases; junction bases not matched to a gene: 7. CDR1 and CDR2 (germline): LNHDA, SQIVND (reference sequence). CDR3 size: 15 residues. This CDR3 reads CASSPTGVGNSPLHF. The CDR3 DNA follows: TGTGCCAGTAGTCCCACAGGGGTTGGTAATTCACCCCTCCACTTT.

The V call is TRBV5-1, the J call TRBJ2-1; D uncertain. Per germline, CDR1 SGHRS and CDR2 YFSETQ. This CDR3 comprises 17 residues. Trimming left V 0 bases short and J 0 bases short, with 13 bases between. The CDR3 nucleotides read TGCGCCAGCAGCTTGGCCAACAACTTGAGCTCCTACAATGAGCAGTTCTTC. Amino acids: CASSLANNLSSYNEQFF.

V is TRBV5-6 and J is TRBJ2-1; 11 bases fit TRBD2. CDR3 length: 15 residues. V was pared by 0 bases and J by 7 bases, with 3 bases of the junction left unmatched. Germline CDR1 is SGHDT and CDR2 is YYEEEE. The CDR3 DNA sequence: TGTGCCAGCAGCTTGGAGACTAGCGGGGAGAATGAGCAGTTCTTC. This translates into CASSLETSGENEQFF.